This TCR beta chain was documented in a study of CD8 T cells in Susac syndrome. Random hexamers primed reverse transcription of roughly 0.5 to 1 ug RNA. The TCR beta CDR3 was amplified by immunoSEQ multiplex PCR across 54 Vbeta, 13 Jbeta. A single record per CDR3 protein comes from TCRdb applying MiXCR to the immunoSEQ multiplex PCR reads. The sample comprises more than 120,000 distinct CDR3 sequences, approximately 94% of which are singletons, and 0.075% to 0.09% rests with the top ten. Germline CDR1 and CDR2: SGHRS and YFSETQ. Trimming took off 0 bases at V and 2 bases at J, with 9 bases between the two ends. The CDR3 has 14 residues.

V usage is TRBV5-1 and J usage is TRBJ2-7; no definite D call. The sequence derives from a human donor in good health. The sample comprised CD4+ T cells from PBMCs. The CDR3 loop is CASSLAGQTYEQYF. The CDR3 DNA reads TGCGCCAGCAGCTTGGCCGGGCAGACCTACGAGCAGTACTTC.